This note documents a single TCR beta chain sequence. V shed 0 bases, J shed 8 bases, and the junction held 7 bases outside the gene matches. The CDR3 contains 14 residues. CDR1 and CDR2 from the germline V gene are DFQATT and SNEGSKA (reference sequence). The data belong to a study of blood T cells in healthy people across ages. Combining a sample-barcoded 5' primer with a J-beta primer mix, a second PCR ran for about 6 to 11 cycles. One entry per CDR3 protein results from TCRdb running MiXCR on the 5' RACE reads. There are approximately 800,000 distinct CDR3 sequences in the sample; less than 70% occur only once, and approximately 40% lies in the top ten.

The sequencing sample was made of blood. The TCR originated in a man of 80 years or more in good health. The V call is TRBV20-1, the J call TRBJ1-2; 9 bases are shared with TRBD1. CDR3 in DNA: TGCAGTGCTAGAGATCCACAGGGGGCGCGAGGCTACACCTTC. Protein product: CSARDPQGARGYTF.